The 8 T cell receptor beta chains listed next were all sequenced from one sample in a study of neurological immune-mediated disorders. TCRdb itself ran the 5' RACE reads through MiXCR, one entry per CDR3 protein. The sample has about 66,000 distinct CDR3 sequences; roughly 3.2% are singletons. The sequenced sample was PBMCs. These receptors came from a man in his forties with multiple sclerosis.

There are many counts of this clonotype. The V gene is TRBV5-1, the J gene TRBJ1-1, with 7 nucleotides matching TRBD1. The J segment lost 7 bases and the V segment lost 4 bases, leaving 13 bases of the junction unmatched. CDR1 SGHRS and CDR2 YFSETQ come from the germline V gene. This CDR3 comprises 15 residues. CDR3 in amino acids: CASSGRQGNWVEAFF. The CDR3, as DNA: TGCGCCAGCAGCGGGAGACAGGGAAACTGGGTTGAAGCTTTCTTT.

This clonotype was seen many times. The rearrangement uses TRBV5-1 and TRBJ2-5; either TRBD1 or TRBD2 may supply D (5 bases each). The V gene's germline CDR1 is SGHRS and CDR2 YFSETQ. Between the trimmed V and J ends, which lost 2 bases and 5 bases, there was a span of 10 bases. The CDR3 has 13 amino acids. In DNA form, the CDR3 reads TGCGCCAGCAGCTTAGGGACGGATGAGACCCAGTACTTC. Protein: CASSLGTDETQYF.

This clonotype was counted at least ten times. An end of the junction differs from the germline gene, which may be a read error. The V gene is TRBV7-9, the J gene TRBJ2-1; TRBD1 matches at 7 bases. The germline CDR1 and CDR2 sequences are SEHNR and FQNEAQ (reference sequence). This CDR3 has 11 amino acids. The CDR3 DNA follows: TGTGCCAGCAGCAACCGGGACAGATTTCCATTC. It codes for CASSNRDRFPF.

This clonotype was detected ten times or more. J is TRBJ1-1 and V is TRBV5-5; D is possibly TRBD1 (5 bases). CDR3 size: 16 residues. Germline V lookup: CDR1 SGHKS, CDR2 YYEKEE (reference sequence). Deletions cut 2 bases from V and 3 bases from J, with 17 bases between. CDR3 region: CASSFSGTPRHTEAFF. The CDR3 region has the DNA TGTGCCAGCAGCTTCTCCGGGACCCCGAGGCACACTGAAGCTTTCTTT.

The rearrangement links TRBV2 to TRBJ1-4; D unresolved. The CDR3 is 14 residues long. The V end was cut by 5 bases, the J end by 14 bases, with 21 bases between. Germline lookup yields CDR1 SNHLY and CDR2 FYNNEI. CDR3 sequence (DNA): TGTGCCAGCAGTCCCGAGCGCGAACCGACCCCGCTGTTTTTT. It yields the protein CASSPEREPTPLFF.

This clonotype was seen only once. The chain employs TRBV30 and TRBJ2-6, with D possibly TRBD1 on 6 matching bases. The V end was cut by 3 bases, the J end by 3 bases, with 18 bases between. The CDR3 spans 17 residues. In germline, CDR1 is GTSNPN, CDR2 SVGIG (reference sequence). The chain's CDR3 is CAWSRDRSSFGANVLTF. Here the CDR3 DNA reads TGTGCCTGGAGCCGCGACAGGTCAAGCTTTGGGGCCAACGTCCTGACTTTC.

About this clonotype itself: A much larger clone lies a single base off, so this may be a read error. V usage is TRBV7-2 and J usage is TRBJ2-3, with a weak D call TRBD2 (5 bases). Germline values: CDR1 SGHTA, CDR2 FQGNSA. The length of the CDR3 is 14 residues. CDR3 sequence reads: CASNLRGSADTQYF. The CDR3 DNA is TGTGCCAGCAACTTACGTGGGAGTGCAGATACGCAGTATTTT.

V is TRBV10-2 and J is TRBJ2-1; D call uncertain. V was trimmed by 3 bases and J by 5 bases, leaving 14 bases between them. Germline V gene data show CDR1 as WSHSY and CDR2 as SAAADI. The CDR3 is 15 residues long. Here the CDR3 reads CASSDSRAVDNEQFF. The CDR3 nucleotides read TGCGCCAGCAGTGATAGCCGTGCAGTAGACAATGAGCAGTTCTTC.